This passage covers 10 T cell receptor beta chains from one sample sequenced in a study of T-cell reconstitution after alpha-beta-depleted transplantation in children. As it was prepared, the TCRbeta library received unique molecular identifiers. Each CDR3 protein is one row after TCRdb ran MiXCR on the PCR reads. The repertoire consists of approximately 220,000 distinct CDR3 sequences, with about 15% occurring once and the leading ten covering about 41%. The sample consisted of PBMCs, mostly from graft donor cells, taken 360 days after TCRalphabeta/CD19-depleted stem cell transplant. The receptor set was obtained from a male patient between 2 and 10 years old who had a stem cell transplant for acute lymphoblastic leukemia, so the T cells may come from the graft donor.

This sequence joins TRBV13 and TRBJ1-1, with D tentatively TRBD1 (6 bases). Germline V gene lookup returns CDR1 PRHDT and CDR2 FYEKMQ (reference sequence). The CDR3 is made up of 20 amino acids. The ends were cut back, 5 bases at V and 2 bases at J, with 30 bases in the middle. In nucleotides, the CDR3 is TGTGCCAGCAGCCGCCGCCGGGCAGGGGCCTCCCTCCCAGCCAACACTGAAGCTTTCTTT. Amino acid sequence: CASSRRRAGASLPANTEAFF.

V and J are TRBV12-3 or TRBV12-4 and TRBJ2-7; D is unclear. The CDR3 runs 15 residues. V dropped 6 bases and J dropped 3 bases, with 18 bases sitting between them. CDR3 in amino acids: CASSLPQDLDYEQYF. CDR3 sequence (DNA): TGTGCCAGCAGCCTCCCCCAGGATCTGGACTACGAGCAGTACTTC.

The V call is TRBV28, the J call TRBJ1-5, with D hard to call. The CDR3 loop spans 13 amino acids. CDR1 and CDR2 from the germline V gene are MDHEN and SYDVKM. V was shortened by 7 bases and J by 1 base, with 8 bases between the two germline ends. The CDR3 protein is CASKEVSNQPQHF. The CDR3 DNA is TGTGCCAGCAAAGAAGTGAGCAATCAGCCCCAGCATTTT.

The gene calls are TRBV5-1 and TRBJ2-1, with 7 bases aligning to TRBD1. The CDR3 contains 16 residues. Germline V gene lookup returns CDR1 SGHRS and CDR2 YFSETQ. V shed 0 bases and J 0 bases; nucleotides not matched to a gene: 3. The DNA for the CDR3 is TGCGCCAGCAGCTTGGGACAGGGAAGCTCCTACAATGAGCAGTTCTTC. Translated: CASSLGQGSSYNEQFF.

This clonotype turned up a few times. The chain recombines TRBV12-3 or TRBV12-4 with TRBJ1-6, with 10 bases fitting TRBD1. The CDR3 has 17 residues. Trimming cost V 6 bases and J 10 bases; bases outside gene matches: 15. The CDR3 bases are TGTGCCAGCAGGACGTGGACAGGGGGTGTTTCCGGATCACCCCTCCACTTT. Its translation is CASRTWTGGVSGSPLHF.

The DNA of the CDR3 is TGTGCCAGCAGTCCCGGGACAGGGACCTCTGGGGCCAACGTCCTGACTTTC. Translating it yields CASSPGTGTSGANVLTF. The chain recombines TRBV27 with TRBJ2-6; TRBD1 agrees at 9 bases. Germline values: CDR1 MNHEY, CDR2 SMNVEV (reference sequence). CDR3 length: 17 amino acids. J lost 0 bases, V lost 5 bases, and 5 bases had no gene match.

The chain links TRBV10-3 to TRBJ2-5; D uncertain. This CDR3 spans 12 amino acids. Germline V gene lookup returns CDR1 ENHRY and CDR2 SYGVKD. Deletions cut 3 bases from V and 5 bases from J, with 7 bases between. This chain's CDR3 is CAISDFSETQYF. The CDR3 coding sequence is TGTGCCATCAGTGACTTTTCCGAGACCCAGTACTTC.

This clonotype has only a few counts. The chain has TRBV7-6 and TRBJ2-3; tentatively, D is TRBD2 (6 bases). CDR3 length equals 17 residues. V was trimmed by 2 bases and J by 2 bases, leaving 17 bases between them. CDR1 is SGHVS, CDR2 FNYEAQ, per germline. The CDR3 sequence is CASSLKGRGIITDTQYF. The CDR3 DNA reads as TGTGCCAGCAGCTTAAAGGGTCGGGGGATTATCACAGATACGCAGTATTTT. The variable domain in full, with the rest retrieved from reference TRBV7-6 and TRBJ2-3, is GAGVSQSPRYKVTKRGQDVALRCDPISGHVSLYWYRQALGQGPEFLTYFNYEAQQDKSGLPNDRFSAERPEGSISTLTIQRTEQRDSAMYRCASSLKGRGIITDTQYFGPGTRLTVL.

This clonotype has more than one count but fewer than ten. This chain uses TRBV6-6 with TRBJ2-7; D is possibly TRBD1 (5 bases). Germline V gene data show CDR1 as MNHNY and CDR2 as SVGAGI (reference sequence). Trimming took 7 bases from V and 5 from J, leaving 15 bases between them. The CDR3 loop spans 13 amino acids. CDR3 DNA: TGTGCCAGCACCGACTGGTTAGGGGACGAGCAGTACTTC. Translating gives CASTDWLGDEQYF.

The chain is built from TRBV6-2 or TRBV6-3 and TRBJ2-7, with TRBD2 identical over 7 bases. J gave up 1 base and V 0 bases, and 6 bases lay outside the gene matches. The CDR3 runs 16 residues. In germline, CDR1 is MNHEY, CDR2 SVGEGT. The CDR3 DNA sequence: TGTGCCAGCAGTTACTCGGGACTATCTTCTTCCTACGAGCAGTACTTC. Protein sequence: CASSYSGLSSSYEQYF.